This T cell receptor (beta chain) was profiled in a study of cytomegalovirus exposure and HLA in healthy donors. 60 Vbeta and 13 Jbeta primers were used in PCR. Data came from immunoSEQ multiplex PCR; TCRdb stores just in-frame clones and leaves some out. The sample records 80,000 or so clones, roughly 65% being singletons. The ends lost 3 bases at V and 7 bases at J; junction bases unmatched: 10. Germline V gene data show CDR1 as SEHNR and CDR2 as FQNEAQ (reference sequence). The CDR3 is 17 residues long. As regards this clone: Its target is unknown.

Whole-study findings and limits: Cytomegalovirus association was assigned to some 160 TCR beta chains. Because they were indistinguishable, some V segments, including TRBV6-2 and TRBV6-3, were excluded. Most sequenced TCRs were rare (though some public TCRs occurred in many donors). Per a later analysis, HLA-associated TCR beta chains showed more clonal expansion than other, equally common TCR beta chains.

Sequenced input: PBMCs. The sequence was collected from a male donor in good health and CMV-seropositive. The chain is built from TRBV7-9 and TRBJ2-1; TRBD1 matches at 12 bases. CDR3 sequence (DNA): TGTGCCAGCAGCTTGGTCACCGGGACAGGGGGCGGGAATGAGCAGTTCTTC. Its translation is CASSLVTGTGGGNEQFF.